This T cell receptor (beta chain) was retrieved from a study of blood T cells in healthy people across ages. Study-wide results and caveats: Because sorting was not performed, PBMCs prevented conclusive naive versus antigen-experienced comparison.

This clonotype was seen many times. Its matching antigen is unknown. This CDR3 contains 12 residues. The V gene's germline CDR1 is MNHEY and CDR2 SVGEGT. Trimming stripped 4 bases from V and 4 bases from J, with 6 bases between. Sample-barcoded 5' priming and a J-beta primer mix drove a second PCR of roughly 7 to 11 cycles. Through a template-switch adaptor with 12 random nucleotides, each cDNA molecule received a tag. Using its own MiXCR run on the 5' RACE reads, TCRdb lists one record per CDR3 protein. The sample carries around 1,000,000 distinct CDR3 sequences, under 30% recorded once. These data were also filed under a second study, of T cells of mothers and their children. From that second work: In cDNA synthesis, all of the extracted RNA was used at about 1.5 ug per 15 ul.

The receptor was isolated from a girl aged 2 to 10 in good health. V is TRBV6-2 or TRBV6-3 and J is TRBJ2-3; unclear D gene. Sequencing was performed on blood. This CDR3 reads CASSLTPDTQYF. CDR3 sequence (DNA): TGTGCCAGCAGTTTGACGCCAGATACGCAGTATTTT.